This T cell receptor beta chain was captured in a study of a mutant IDH1 vaccine in newly diagnosed glioma. At the level of the study: Patients were given eight vaccinations, scheduled in weeks 1, 3, 5, 7, 11, 15, 19 and 23. Most had both radiotherapy and temozolomide beforehand; others had only one. Males made up roughly 62% and females about 38% of treated patients, whose mean age was approximately 41 years.

CDR3 length equals 16 residues. CDR1 and CDR2 from the germline V gene are SGHTA and FQGNSA. The J segment lost 3 bases and the V segment lost 2 bases, leaving 5 bases of the junction unmatched. To note about this clone: Antigen specificity is unknown.

Time point specified: week 11, during vaccination. A single vaccine dose contained 300 ug of mutant IDH1 20-mer peptide, and topical imiquimod was used with it. Clones were read by immunoSEQ multiplex PCR, and TCRdb kept only the in-frame ones, dropping some. The sample shows about 64,000 clones, around 84% of them seen only once. This material consisted of PBMCs, taken from a glioma patient whose treatment included an IDH1 peptide vaccine. The receptor's source is a woman between 45 and 60 years old with glioma. The chain employs TRBV7-2 and TRBJ1-4; 8 bases are shared with TRBD1. CDR3 amino acids: CASSLIPDRANEKLFF. CDR3 nucleotides: TGTGCCAGCAGCTTAATCCCGGACAGGGCTAATGAAAAACTGTTTTTT. Combining the CDR3 with reference TRBV7-2 and TRBJ1-4 gives the whole variable domain GAGVSQSPSNKVTEKGKDVELRCDPISGHTALYWYRQSLGQGLEFLIYFQGNSAPDKSGLPSDRFSAERTGGSVSTLTIQRTQQEDSAVYLCASSLIPDRANEKLFFGSGTQLSVL.